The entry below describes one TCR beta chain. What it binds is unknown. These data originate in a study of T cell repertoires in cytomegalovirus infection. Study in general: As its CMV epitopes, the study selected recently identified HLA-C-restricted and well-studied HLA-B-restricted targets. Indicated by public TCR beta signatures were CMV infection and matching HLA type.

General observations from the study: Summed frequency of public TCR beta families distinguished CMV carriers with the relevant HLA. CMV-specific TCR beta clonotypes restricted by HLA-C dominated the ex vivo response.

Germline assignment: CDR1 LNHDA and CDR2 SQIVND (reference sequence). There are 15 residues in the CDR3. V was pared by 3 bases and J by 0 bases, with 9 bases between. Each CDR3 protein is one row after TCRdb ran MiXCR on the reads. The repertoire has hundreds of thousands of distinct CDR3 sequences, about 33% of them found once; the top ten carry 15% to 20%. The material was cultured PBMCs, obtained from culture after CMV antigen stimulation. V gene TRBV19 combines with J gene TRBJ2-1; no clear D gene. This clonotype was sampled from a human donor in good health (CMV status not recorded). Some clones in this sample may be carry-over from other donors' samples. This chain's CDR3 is CASSIEADSYNEQFF. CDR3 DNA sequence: TGTGCCAGTAGTATCGAGGCGGACTCCTACAATGAGCAGTTCTTC.